The rows below give T cell receptor beta chains drawn from one sample of a study of blood T cell repertoires in COVID-19. Assay used: immunoSEQ multiplex PCR; TCRdb lists only in-frame clones, some missing. Of roughly 60,000 clones listed, around 83% were seen once; the top ten hold approximately 3.4%. The material sequenced was peripheral blood. These receptors were taken from a woman older than 75 with acute or convalescent COVID-19. CDR3s include the opening cysteine and the closing phenylalanine or tryptophan. A D gene is named only where the DNA matches it firmly. For some rows the clone size is stated as once, few or many, or as a class when expanded; others skip it.

v_gene: TRBV28
abundance: NA
d_gene: TRBD1
j_gene: TRBJ1-1
CDR3aa: CAISSDGTATEAFF
CDR3nt: TGTGCCATTTCGTCAGACGGGACAGCCACTGAAGCTTTCTTT

v_gene: TRBV3-1/TRBV3-2
abundance: NA
d_gene: NA
j_gene: TRBJ1-1
CDR3aa: CASSRQMNTEAFF
CDR3nt: TGTGCCAGCAGCCGACAGATGAACACTGAAGCTTTCTTT

v_gene: TRBV29-1
abundance: NA
d_gene: NA
j_gene: TRBJ2-3
CDR3aa: CSVEDWGENPQYF
CDR3nt: TGCAGCGTTGAAGATTGGGGAGAAAATCCGCAGTATTTT

v_gene: TRBV4-1
abundance: NA
d_gene: NA
j_gene: TRBJ1-2
CDR3aa: CASSPSQSTGPNYGYTF
CDR3nt: TGCGCCAGCAGCCCAAGCCAATCTACAGGGCCAAACTATGGCTACACCTTC

v_gene: TRBV5-4
abundance: NA
d_gene: TRBD2
j_gene: TRBJ2-3
CDR3aa: CASSSQRGHTDTQYF
CDR3nt: TGTGCCAGCAGCTCCCAGCGGGGGCACACAGATACGCAGTATTTT

v_gene: TRBV5-1
abundance: NA
d_gene: TRBD1
j_gene: TRBJ2-6
CDR3aa: CASSSGQGVPSGANVLTF
CDR3nt: TGCGCCAGCAGCTCGGGACAGGGGGTCCCCTCTGGGGCCAACGTCCTGACTTTC

v_gene: TRBV2
abundance: NA
d_gene: NA
j_gene: TRBJ1-1
CDR3aa: CASSTRTANTEAFF
CDR3nt: TGTGCCAGCAGCACCCGGACAGCCAACACTGAAGCTTTCTTT

v_gene: TRBV7-3
abundance: once
d_gene: TRBD2
j_gene: TRBJ2-3
CDR3aa: CASSLRGTSGGFGTDTQYF
CDR3nt: TGTGCCAGCAGCTTACGAGGGACTAGCGGGGGGTTTGGCACAGATACGCAGTATTTT

v_gene: TRBV24-1
abundance: NA
d_gene: NA
j_gene: TRBJ2-2
CDR3aa: CATRARRENTGELFF
CDR3nt: TGTGCCACCAGAGCTCGTCGAGAGAACACCGGGGAGCTGTTTTTT

v_gene: TRBV2
abundance: NA
d_gene: NA
j_gene: TRBJ2-7
CDR3aa: CASSATGLIYEQYF
CDR3nt: TGTGCCAGCAGTGCCACGGGGTTGATCTACGAGCAGTACTTC

v_gene: TRBV11-2
abundance: NA
d_gene: NA
j_gene: TRBJ1-4
CDR3aa: CASSSVWLWWKLFF
CDR3nt: TGTGCCAGCAGCTCCGTGTGGCTGTGGTGGAAACTGTTTTTT

v_gene: TRBV6-7
abundance: NA
d_gene: TRBD1
j_gene: TRBJ2-2
CDR3aa: CASSPNPGQRPGELFF
CDR3nt: TGTGCCAGCAGTCCTAACCCGGGACAGCGGCCCGGGGAGCTGTTTTTT

v_gene: TRBV13
abundance: NA
d_gene: NA
j_gene: TRBJ2-2
CDR3aa: CASSLALGGNTGELFF
CDR3nt: TGTGCCAGCAGCTTAGCCCTCGGCGGGAACACCGGGGAGCTGTTTTTT

v_gene: TRBV7-2
abundance: NA
d_gene: TRBD1
j_gene: TRBJ1-6
CDR3aa: CASSFVDRGNSPLHF
CDR3nt: TGTGCCAGCAGCTTCGTGGACAGGGGAAATTCACCCCTCCACTTT

v_gene: TRBV5-4
abundance: NA
d_gene: TRBD2
j_gene: TRBJ2-1
CDR3aa: CASSPLGLAGHSSYNEQFF
CDR3nt: TGTGCCAGCAGCCCCCTGGGGCTAGCGGGGCATAGCTCCTACAATGAGCAGTTCTTC

v_gene: TRBV5-1
abundance: NA
d_gene: TRBD2
j_gene: TRBJ2-5
CDR3aa: CASTITPASGGEPQYF
CDR3nt: TGCGCCAGCACGATTACGCCCGCTAGCGGGGGGGAGCCCCAGTACTTC

v_gene: TRBV5-6
abundance: NA
d_gene: TRBD2
j_gene: TRBJ2-1
CDR3aa: CASSLSLAGGPANEQFF
CDR3nt: TGTGCCAGCAGCTTGAGTTTAGCGGGGGGGCCAGCCAATGAGCAGTTCTTC